This entry lists 11 T cell receptor beta chains sequenced from one sample in a study of beta chain features in type 1 diabetes. What was sequenced were expressed TCRB transcripts, since all of the isolated RNA had been reverse transcribed. TCRdb's copy holds only in-frame clones and misses some; the assay was immunoSEQ multiplex PCR. The table lists fewer than 350,000 clones, less than 20% of them singletons. What was sequenced was naive CD4+ T cells from blood. These receptors originate from a woman between 18 and 30 years old in good health.

V and J are TRBV5-1 and TRBJ1-1, with TRBD1 as a possible D gene (6 bases). Germline-derived CDR1 and CDR2 are SGHRS and YFSETQ. The CDR3 consists of 14 residues. V was shortened by 4 bases and J by 0 bases, with 10 bases between the two germline ends. DNA for the CDR3: TGCGCCAGCAGCCACGGACAGCTGAACACTGAAGCTTTCTTT. Protein: CASSHGQLNTEAFF.

This sequence joins TRBV18 and TRBJ2-3, with 11 bases matching TRBD2. CDR1 KGHSH and CDR2 LQKENI come from the germline V gene. This CDR3 is 15 amino acids long. The J segment lost 2 bases and the V segment lost 4 bases, leaving 2 bases of the junction unmatched. For the CDR3, the DNA is TGTGCCAGCTCACTGACTAGCGGGATCACAGATACGCAGTATTTT. Translation gives CASSLTSGITDTQYF.

A few counts support this clone. Here the CDR3 DNA reads TGTGCCAGCAGTGTCATCGGGGGGCAAGAGACCCAGTACTTC. It yields the protein CASSVIGGQETQYF. V usage is TRBV25-1 and J usage is TRBJ2-5; TRBD2 matches at 7 bases. V trimming: 4 bases; J trimming: 2 bases; junction bases outside the gene matches: 4. The germline CDR1 and CDR2 sequences are MGHDK and SYGVNS. The CDR3 sequence is 14 residues long.

The CDR3 nucleotides read TGTGCCAGCAGCCTACAGGGGAACGAGCAGTTCTTC. Translation gives CASSLQGNEQFF. The chain uses TRBV11-2 and TRBJ2-1; TRBD1 matches 7 bases. CDR1 and CDR2 from the germline V gene are SGHAT and FQNNGV. V was pared by 5 bases and J by 10 bases, with 5 bases of the junction left unmatched. This CDR3 is built from 12 residues.

This clone showed up just once. The chain is built from TRBV12-5 and TRBJ2-2; TRBD2 agrees at 11 bases. CDR1 LGHNT and CDR2 FRNRAP come from the germline V gene. V gave up 4 bases and J gave up 0 bases; unmatched junction bases: 10. The CDR3 has 19 residues. CDR3 in amino acids: CASGWLAGGLPSNTGELFF. The DNA for the CDR3 is TGTGCTAGTGGTTGGCTAGCGGGGGGCCTCCCCTCGAACACCGGGGAGCTGTTTTTT. Complete variable domain (other parts from reference TRBV12-5 and TRBJ2-2): DARVTQTPRHKVTEMGQEVTMRCQPILGHNTVFWYRQTMMQGLELLAYFRNRAPLDDSGMPKDRFSAEMPDATLATLKIQPSEPRDSAVYFCASGWLAGGLPSNTGELFFGEGSRLTVL.

This clone was detected a few times. The V and J genes are TRBV9 and TRBJ2-7, with 8 nucleotides matching TRBD1. This CDR3 is built from 18 residues. In germline, CDR1 is SGDLS, CDR2 YYNGEE. V lost 4 bases to trimming and J lost 0 bases; unmatched junction nucleotides: 15. CDR3 residues: CASSRNGRQGRFSYEQYF. CDR3 in DNA: TGTGCCAGCAGCCGCAATGGGCGACAGGGGAGATTCTCCTACGAGCAGTACTTC.

CDR3 DNA: TGTGCCTGGAGCAAGAGAGGCGGGGAGACCCAGTACTTC. Its translation is CAWSKRGGETQYF. The chain links TRBV30 to TRBJ2-5; possible D gene TRBD2, 5 bases. The CDR3 loop spans 13 amino acids. V shed 3 bases and J shed 5 bases, with 13 bases lying between them. CDR1 is GTSNPN and CDR2 is SVGIG in the germline V gene (reference sequence).

The sample holds a few counts of this clone. The chain recombines TRBV29-1 with TRBJ2-1, with a possible D match to TRBD1 (5 bases). The CDR3 has 16 residues. In germline, CDR1 is SQVTM, CDR2 ANQGSEA. V lost 6 bases and J lost 9, with 27 bases in between. This CDR3 is CSVPLIDIRVVGEQFF. Here the CDR3 DNA reads TGCAGCGTCCCGCTTATCGACATCAGGGTTGTTGGTGAGCAGTTCTTC.

This clone was observed a handful of times. V gene TRBV5-1 combines with J gene TRBJ1-4; maybe TRBD1 (6 bases). The CDR3 consists of 15 residues. Germline lookup yields CDR1 SGHRS and CDR2 YFSETQ. Trimming pared 2 bases from V and 7 bases from J, leaving 15 bases between. This chain's CDR3 is CASSFAGTPTEKLFF. CDR3 DNA: TGCGCCAGCAGCTTCGCTGGGACACCTACTGAAAAACTGTTTTTT.

This sequence joins TRBV7-9 and TRBJ1-2, with D possibly TRBD1 on 5 matching bases. V lost 6 bases, J lost 4 bases, and 27 bases lay in between. Germline V lookup: CDR1 SEHNR, CDR2 FQNEAQ (reference sequence). This CDR3 is 18 amino acids long. This CDR3 reads CASRPLSGTNPGSYGYTF. In DNA, the CDR3 is TGTGCCAGCAGGCCTCTTTCCGGGACTAACCCTGGCAGCTATGGCTACACCTTC.

The chain joins TRBV4-1 to TRBJ2-1; D possibly corresponds to TRBD2 (6 bases). V lost 2 bases to trimming and J lost 5 bases, with 16 bases between them. Germline CDR1 MGHRA, CDR2 YSYEKL. CDR3 length: 16 residues. For the CDR3, the DNA is TGCGCCAGCAGCCAAACCCGAAGGCTAGCGAACAATGAGCAGTTCTTC. Residues: CASSQTRRLANNEQFF.